This T cell receptor (beta chain) stems from a study of T cell responses to AZD1222 COVID-19 vaccine. General study findings and limits: Donors, mostly white British, included more females; clonal diversity was possibly underestimated. Distributed over spike, vaccine-associated CD4 TCRs predominated at 160-218 and 743-854.

Germline V gives CDR1 LNHDA, CDR2 SQIVND (reference sequence). The CDR3 runs 12 residues. V lost 5 bases to trimming and J lost 4 bases, with 8 bases between them. Produced via immunoSEQ multiplex PCR; TCRdb's table is partial and in-frame only. The sample records tens of thousands of clones, roughly nine tenths being singletons. Comments on this clone: What it recognizes is unknown.

The receptor was isolated from an adult in good health. The material sequenced was peripheral blood, taken on day 0 of AZD1222 vaccination. J is TRBJ1-2 and V is TRBV19; D gene ambiguous. The CDR3 region is CASSGQFYGYTF. The DNA of the CDR3 is TGTGCCAGTAGTGGTCAGTTCTATGGCTACACCTTC.